A selection of T cell receptor beta chains follows, all from one sample in a study of cytomegalovirus exposure and HLA in healthy donors. Sequencing used immunoSEQ multiplex PCR; TCRdb keeps in-frame clones, though not all of them. Among about 130,000 clones listed, about 76% were seen once. Sequencing used PBMCs. The receptors here all came from a man between 18 and 29 years old in good health and CMV-seronegative. Both conserved end residues are trimmed from each CDR3.

CDR3	V	J	length
ASHSGASYNEQF	TRBV25-1	TRBJ2-1	12
ASSANRGRFDGYT	TRBV6-5	TRBJ1-2	13
ASSLREGEKLF	TRBV27	TRBJ1-4	11
ASSPDSDLAKNIQY	TRBV6-6	TRBJ2-4	14
ASSQGSSYNSPLH	TRBV4-3	TRBJ1-6	13
ASSTLGAQGEQF	TRBV7-9	TRBJ2-1	12
ASSIGTEDEKLF	TRBV5-6	TRBJ1-4	12
ASSSAGQGVGEKLF	TRBV7-2	TRBJ1-4	14
ASSASRGADTEAF	TRBV18	TRBJ1-1	13
ASSYLNGGKETQY	TRBV7-2	TRBJ2-5	13
ASSERRLGRGLAGANVLT	TRBV6-1	TRBJ2-6	18
ASSEADTGELF	TRBV6-4	TRBJ2-2	11
ASSLYTGIPGNTEAF	TRBV5-1	TRBJ1-1	15
ASSQDQGAAYGYT	TRBV4-3	TRBJ1-2	13
ASSLDIKDNYYGYT	TRBV11-2	TRBJ1-2	14
SPGPGGGYT	TRBV29-1	TRBJ1-2	9
ASSYHPQGREQY	TRBV6-5	TRBJ2-7	12
ASSLGGGAGNTGELF	TRBV7-8	TRBJ2-2	15
AWSLPSGGPKETQY	TRBV30	TRBJ2-5	14
ASSAFGGSGGISYEQY	TRBV2	TRBJ2-7	16
ASSPDSPNYGYT	TRBV27	TRBJ1-2	12
ASSLGGGNTEAF	TRBV7-2	TRBJ1-1	12
ASRPLAGEQF	TRBV6-6	TRBJ2-1	10
ASSVQANYGYT	TRBV7-2	TRBJ1-2	11
ASSIKTGAGNYGYT	TRBV19	TRBJ1-2	14
ASSRDRNTEAF	TRBV9	TRBJ1-1	11
ASSLYLSGEGETQY	TRBV6-5	TRBJ2-5	14
ASSPNTEAF	TRBV6-6	TRBJ1-1	9
ASRDDRHNSPLH	TRBV6-5	TRBJ1-6	12
ASSESQTTYEQY	TRBV2	TRBJ2-7	12
ASSHDRRASGYEQY	TRBV16	TRBJ2-7	14
ASSFLSRTGGTNEKLF	TRBV7-9	TRBJ1-4	16
ASSLEGNTEAF	TRBV28	TRBJ1-1	11
ATDLVGGRGGYT	TRBV10-3	TRBJ1-2	12
ASSERGAGLGNEQF	TRBV2	TRBJ2-1	14
ASRRLGTGNEQF	TRBV19	TRBJ2-1	12
ASGSTGQGFGYGYT	TRBV12-5	TRBJ1-2	14
ASSKHRNTEAF	TRBV19	TRBJ1-1	11
ASSSYRREETQY	TRBV7-9	TRBJ2-5	12
AISDALTSGGAGTGELF	TRBV10-3	TRBJ2-2	17
ASSVGYVSWDRDLSGANVLT	TRBV9	TRBJ2-6	20
ASSESGTGHEQY	TRBV10-1	TRBJ2-7	12
ASNFEQGSEAF	TRBV10-2	TRBJ1-1	11
ASSVKGDSYEQY	TRBV9	TRBJ2-7	12
ASSPNPDRVRGAF	TRBV27	TRBJ1-1	13
ASSIGHRDRDGYT	TRBV19	TRBJ1-2	13
ASSQETGGGNSPLH	TRBV14	TRBJ1-6	14
ASSLVPKETQY	TRBV7-9	TRBJ2-5	11
AISKGDVGQPQH	TRBV10-3	TRBJ1-5	12
ASSTWDSEAF	TRBV6-5	TRBJ1-1	10